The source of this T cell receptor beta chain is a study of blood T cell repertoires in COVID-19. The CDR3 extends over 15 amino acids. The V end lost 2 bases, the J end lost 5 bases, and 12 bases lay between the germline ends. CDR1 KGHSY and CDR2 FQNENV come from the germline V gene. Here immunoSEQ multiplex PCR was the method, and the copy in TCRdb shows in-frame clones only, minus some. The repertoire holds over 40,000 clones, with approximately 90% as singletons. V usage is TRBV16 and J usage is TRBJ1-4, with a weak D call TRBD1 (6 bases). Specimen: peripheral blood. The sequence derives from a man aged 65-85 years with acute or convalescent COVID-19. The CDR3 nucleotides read TGTGCCAGCAGCCAACGCGGACAGAGGAATGAAAAACTGTTTTTT. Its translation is CASSQRGQRNEKLFF.